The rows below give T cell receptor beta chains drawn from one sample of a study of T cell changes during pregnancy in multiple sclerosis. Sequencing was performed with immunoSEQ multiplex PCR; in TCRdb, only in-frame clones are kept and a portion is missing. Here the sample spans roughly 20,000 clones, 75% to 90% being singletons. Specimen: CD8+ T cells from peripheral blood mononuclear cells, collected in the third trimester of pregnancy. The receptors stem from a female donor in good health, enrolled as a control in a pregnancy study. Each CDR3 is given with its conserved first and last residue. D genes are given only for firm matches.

TGTGCCAGCAGCTTCACTAGCACCGGTGAGCAGTTCTTC CASSFTSTGEQFF TRBV11-2 . TRBJ2-1
TGCGCCAGCAGCCAAGGGACTTCGAGGCTCGATGAAAAACTGTTTTTT CASSQGTSRLDEKLFF TRBV4-3 . TRBJ1-4
TGTGCCAGTAGTATAGTAGGGGGCAACACTGAAGCTTTCTTT CASSIVGGNTEAFF TRBV19 TRBD1 TRBJ1-1
TGTGCCACCGGCTGGGGGGACACTGAAGCTTTCTTT CATGWGDTEAFF TRBV2 . TRBJ1-1
TGTGCCAGCAGTCCCTGGACGGGAGATAGCACAGATACGCAGTATTTT CASSPWTGDSTDTQYF TRBV28 . TRBJ2-3
TGTGCCAGCAGTTTATCACAATCTGTTGGAAACACCATATATTTT CASSLSQSVGNTIYF TRBV27 . TRBJ1-3
TGTGCCATCAGGCAGGGACTAGCGGGGGGCCAAGAGACCCAGTACTTC CAIRQGLAGGQETQYF TRBV10-3 TRBD2 TRBJ2-5
TGTGCCAGCAGATCGATGGAGGCATCACCCCTCCACTTT CASRSMEASPLHF TRBV9 . TRBJ1-6
TGTGCCAGCCAACGAAAGGGATCCGGGGCTGAAGCTTTCTTT CASQRKGSGAEAFF TRBV7-9 . TRBJ1-1
TGCGCCAGCAGCCAAGTTGCAGTCACAGATACGCAGTATTTT CASSQVAVTDTQYF TRBV4-1 . TRBJ2-3
TGTGCCAGCAGTCAAATCCAGGGGGCGGATCAGCCCCAGCATTTT CASSQIQGADQPQHF TRBV6-5 TRBD1 TRBJ1-5
TGTGCCAGTAGTAAGGGGCGCGGGAACACTGAAGCTTTCTTT CASSKGRGNTEAFF TRBV19 . TRBJ1-1
TGTGCCAGCAGCTGGGGACTAGCGGGAGGTTTCGGCGGGGAGCTGTTTTTT CASSWGLAGGFGGELFF TRBV13 TRBD2 TRBJ2-2
TGCGCCAGCAGCTTGGCCGCTCACTTTGAAGCTTTCTTT CASSLAAHFEAFF TRBV5-1 . TRBJ1-1
TGTGCCAGCAGCAAAGATGACAGGGGGGCGGCAGATACGCAGTATTTT CASSKDDRGAADTQYF TRBV21-1 . TRBJ2-3
TGTGCCAGCAGCTTCTATAGCAATCAGCCCCAGCATTTT CASSFYSNQPQHF TRBV5-5 . TRBJ1-5
TGTGCCAGCAGTGACTCTCACGGCAGGGCGGTTGACACTGAAGCTTTCTTT CASSDSHGRAVDTEAFF TRBV6-4 . TRBJ1-1
TGTGCCAGCAGCCAAGATGGGCCTAGCGGGGATACAGATACGCAGTATTTT CASSQDGPSGDTDTQYF TRBV4-2 TRBD2 TRBJ2-3
TGTGCCAGCAGTGAAGGCTCAGGGGGCGCGGAGACCCAGTACTTC CASSEGSGGAETQYF TRBV6-1 TRBD1 TRBJ2-5
TGTGCCAGCAGCTTAGGAGGACTAGGAGTAGATACGCAGTATTTT CASSLGGLGVDTQYF TRBV13 TRBD2 TRBJ2-3
TGTGCCAGCAGCTTAGAATCTGAAGCGGACTACACAGATACGCAGTATTTT CASSLESEADYTDTQYF TRBV7-2 . TRBJ2-3
TGTGCCAGTAGTCAACAGGGTCACAATCAGCCCCAGCATTTT CASSQQGHNQPQHF TRBV19 . TRBJ1-5
TGCGCCAGCAGCGACAGACTAGCGCCCTACAATGAGCAGTTCTTC CASSDRLAPYNEQFF TRBV5-1 TRBD2 TRBJ2-1
TGCAGTGCTAGAGATCGAGGCCCCCAGTACTTC CSARDRGPQYF TRBV20-1 . TRBJ2-5
TGCGCCAGCAGCCAAGACAGGACCTACGAGCAGTACTTC CASSQDRTYEQYF TRBV4-1 . TRBJ2-7
TGTGCCAGCAGCCAAGGGGGGAGGACAGGGACTAGCGGGAGAAGAGAGACCCAGTACTTC CASSQGGRTGTSGRRETQYF TRBV2 TRBD2 TRBJ2-5
TGTGCCTGGAGTGTCAGCGGGGATACGCAGTATTTT CAWSVSGDTQYF TRBV30 . TRBJ2-3
TGTGCCAGCAGCGTAACAAGGGGGTCGGGAACTGAAGCTTTCTTT CASSVTRGSGTEAFF TRBV6-1 . TRBJ1-1
TGTGCCAGCAGCGTGGAGGACGGCAATCAGCCCCAGCATTTT CASSVEDGNQPQHF TRBV9 . TRBJ1-5